This TCR beta chain came from a study of persistence of HIV-infected CD4 T cells. Study results and caveats: Proviral oligoclonality tracked with TCR oligoclonality within the same sorted cells.

Anti-CD3/anti-CD28 beads served as a nonspecific positive control stimulus. Sorting of responding CD4+ T cells relied on upregulated CD40 ligand together with CD69. Undetectable plasma HIV-1 RNA below 50 copies/mL lasted at least 4 years. Before stimulation, PBMCs underwent CD8+ T cell depletion. Remarks on this clone: Its matching antigen is unknown.

CDR3 size: 15 residues. Per germline, CDR1 KGHSH and CDR2 LQKENI. Trimming removed 4 bases at V and 11 bases at J, with 21 bases between. This was the immunoSEQ version 4 assay in survey mode. Assay: immunoSEQ multiplex PCR; the TCRdb copy retains only in-frame clones and omits some. The sample records under 55,000 clones, less than 90% being singletons. This sample comprised CD4+ T cells sorted from PBMCs after roughly 19-hour stimulation, obtained from a patient who received antiretroviral therapy. This clonotype was obtained from an adult woman with HIV who was CMV-seropositive. The chain carries TRBV18 and TRBJ1-5, with D possibly matching TRBD1 (6 bases). As DNA, the CDR3 is TGTGCCAGCTCACTGAGCGGGGGGCGGTCTATGACCCAGCATTTT. Amino acid sequence: CASSLSGGRSMTQHF.